This entry concerns a single T cell receptor (beta chain). Its antigen is unknown. These data belong to a study of Ad26.COV2.S vaccination and SARS-CoV-2 variants. On the study more broadly: Ad26.COV2.S given intramuscularly, once or twice 56 days apart.

Treatment of the sample: over 15 received Ad26.COV2.S at low or high dose, single or two shots; roughly 5 received placebo; per-sample allocation not given. The investigators took samples on day 63 after the first vaccine or placebo injection. Per the germline V gene, CDR1 is WNHNN and CDR2 is SYGVQD (reference sequence). The CDR3 is 15 amino acids. V lost 2 bases and J lost 5, with 16 bases in between. Overall study findings and caveats: Marked by substantial breadth, spike-specific CD8+ and CD4+ T cell responses were reportedly seen after vaccination.

Profiling relied on immunoSEQ multiplex PCR, and the TCRdb table lists in-frame clones only, not all of them. The profile shows 350,000 to 500,000 clones, 90% of them singletons. The origin of this receptor is a person aged 18-60 years who received the Ad26.COV2.S COVID-19 vaccine or a placebo. Specimen: peripheral blood, collected in a trial of Ad26.COV2.S vaccine versus placebo. The rearrangement joins TRBV10-1 to TRBJ2-7, with D tentatively TRBD1 or TRBD2 (6 bases each). CDR3 sequence reads: CASSEDRIRTNEQYF. CDR3 bases: TGCGCCAGCAGTGAGGACAGGATCAGGACTAACGAGCAGTACTTC.